In this sample, the clone carrying this T cell receptor beta chain is medium-sized. Its antigen is undetermined. The data were taken from a study of breast tumors, draining lymph nodes, adjacent tissues. Study observations and caveats: That most tumor T cells come from lymph nodes remained unproven. Tumor repertoires ranked between lymph nodes and nontumor tissue in diversity, with V and J gene preferences. Findings are consistent with lymph node origin and intratumoral expansion of most tumor T cells. Luminal-like breast cancer showed significantly higher tumor–nontumor repertoire similarity than basal-like.

Germline lookup yields CDR1 SGHTA and CDR2 FQGTGA. CDR3 length equals 15 residues. Trimming left V 1 base short and J 4 bases short, with 14 bases between. TCRdb re-analysed the multiplex PCR reads in MiXCR, keeping a single row per CDR3 protein. The data hold more than 10,000 distinct CDR3 sequences, with about 62% observed a single time. The chain combines TRBV7-3 with TRBJ2-7, with D tentatively TRBD1 (7 bases). The clonotype comes from a female donor with breast cancer. Some clones in this sample may be carry-over from other donors' samples. Sequencing was carried out using tumor-adjacent breast tissue. The CDR3 bases are TGTGCCAGCAGCTTAAATGGAGGGGGCGGTTACGAGCAGTACTTC. It is translated as CASSLNGGGGYEQYF. Full variable domain (remainder filled in from reference TRBV7-3 and TRBJ2-7): GAGVSQTPSNKVTEKGKYVELRCDPISGHTALYWYRQSLGQGPEFLIYFQGTGAADDSGLPNDRFFAVRPEGSVSTLKIQRTERGDSAVYLCASSLNGGGGYEQYFGPGTRLTVT.